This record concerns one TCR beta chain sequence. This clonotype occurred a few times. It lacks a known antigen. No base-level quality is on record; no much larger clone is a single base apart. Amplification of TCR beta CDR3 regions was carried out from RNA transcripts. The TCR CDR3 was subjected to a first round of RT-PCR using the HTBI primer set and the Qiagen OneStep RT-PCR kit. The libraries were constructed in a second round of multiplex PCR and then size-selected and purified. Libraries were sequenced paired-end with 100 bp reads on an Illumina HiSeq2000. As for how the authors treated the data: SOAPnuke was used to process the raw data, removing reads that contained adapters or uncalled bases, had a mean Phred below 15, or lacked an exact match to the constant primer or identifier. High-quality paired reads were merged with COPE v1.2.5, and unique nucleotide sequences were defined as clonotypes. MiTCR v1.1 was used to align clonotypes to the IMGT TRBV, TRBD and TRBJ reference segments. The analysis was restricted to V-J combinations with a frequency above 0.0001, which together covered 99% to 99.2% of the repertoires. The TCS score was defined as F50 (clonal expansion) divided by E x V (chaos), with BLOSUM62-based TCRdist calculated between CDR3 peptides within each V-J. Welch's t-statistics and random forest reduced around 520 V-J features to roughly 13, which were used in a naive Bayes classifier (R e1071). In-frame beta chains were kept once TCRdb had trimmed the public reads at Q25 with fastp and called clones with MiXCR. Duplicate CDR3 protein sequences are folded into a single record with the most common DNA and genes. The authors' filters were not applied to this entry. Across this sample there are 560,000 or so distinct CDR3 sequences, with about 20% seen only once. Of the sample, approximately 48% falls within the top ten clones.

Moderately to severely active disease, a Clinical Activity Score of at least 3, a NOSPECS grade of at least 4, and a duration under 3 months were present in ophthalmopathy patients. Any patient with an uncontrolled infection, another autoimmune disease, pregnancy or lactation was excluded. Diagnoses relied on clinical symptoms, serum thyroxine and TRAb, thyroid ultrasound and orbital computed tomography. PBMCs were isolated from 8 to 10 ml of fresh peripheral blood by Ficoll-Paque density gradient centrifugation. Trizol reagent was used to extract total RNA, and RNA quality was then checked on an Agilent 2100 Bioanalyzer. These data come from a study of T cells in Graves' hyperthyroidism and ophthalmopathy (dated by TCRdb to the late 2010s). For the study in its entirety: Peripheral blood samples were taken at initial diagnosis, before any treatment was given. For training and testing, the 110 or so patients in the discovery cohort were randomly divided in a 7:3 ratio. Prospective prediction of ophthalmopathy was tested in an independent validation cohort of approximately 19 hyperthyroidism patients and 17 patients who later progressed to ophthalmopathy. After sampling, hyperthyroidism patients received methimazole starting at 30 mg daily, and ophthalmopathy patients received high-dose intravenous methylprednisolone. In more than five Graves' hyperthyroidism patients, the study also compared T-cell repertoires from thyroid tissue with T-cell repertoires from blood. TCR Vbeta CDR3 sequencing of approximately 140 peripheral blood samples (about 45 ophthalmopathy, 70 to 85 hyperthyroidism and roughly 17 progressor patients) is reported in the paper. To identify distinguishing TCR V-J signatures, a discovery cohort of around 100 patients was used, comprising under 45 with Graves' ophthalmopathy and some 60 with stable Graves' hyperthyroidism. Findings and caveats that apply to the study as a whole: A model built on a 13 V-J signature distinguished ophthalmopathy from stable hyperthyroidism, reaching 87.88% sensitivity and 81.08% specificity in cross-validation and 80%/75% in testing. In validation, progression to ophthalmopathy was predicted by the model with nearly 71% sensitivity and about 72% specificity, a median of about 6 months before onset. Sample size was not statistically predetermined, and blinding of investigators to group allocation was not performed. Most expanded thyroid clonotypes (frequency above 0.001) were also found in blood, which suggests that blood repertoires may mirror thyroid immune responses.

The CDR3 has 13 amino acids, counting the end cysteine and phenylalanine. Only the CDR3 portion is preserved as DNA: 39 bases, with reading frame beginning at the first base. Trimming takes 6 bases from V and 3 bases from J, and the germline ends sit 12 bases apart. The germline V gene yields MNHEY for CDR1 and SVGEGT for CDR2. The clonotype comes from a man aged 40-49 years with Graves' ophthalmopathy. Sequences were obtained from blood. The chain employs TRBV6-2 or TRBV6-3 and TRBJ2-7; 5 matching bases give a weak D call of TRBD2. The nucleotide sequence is TGTGCCAGCAGCCCCCTAGCAATCTACGAGCAGTACTTC. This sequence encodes CASSPLAIYEQYF.